Below are 10 T cell receptor beta chains sequenced from a single sample in a study of T cell responses to AZD1222 COVID-19 vaccine. Method: immunoSEQ multiplex PCR; TCRdb's copy keeps in-frame clones and lacks some. Among 90,000 to 110,000 clones, around 87% were seen once, and the ten largest hold roughly 2.7%. Material: peripheral blood, obtained on day 0 of AZD1222 vaccination. The receptors were sampled from an adult in good health.

The chain has TRBV29-1 and TRBJ2-5; 8 positions match TRBD2. The CDR3 is made up of 15 amino acids. The V segment lost 3 bases and the J segment 5 bases; nucleotides outside the gene matches: 11. CDR1 is SQVTM and CDR2 is ANQGSEA in the germline V gene. CDR3 sequence (DNA): TGCAGCGTTGAGGGTCCGGGACTAGTTCACGAGACCCAGTACTTC. Translation: CSVEGPGLVHETQYF. Full variable domain (remainder filled in from reference TRBV29-1 and TRBJ2-5): SAVISQKPSRDICQRGTSLTIQCQVDSQVTMMFWYRQQPGQSLTLIATANQGSEATYESGFVIDKFPISRPNLTFSTLTVSNMSPEDSSIYLCSVEGPGLVHETQYFGPGTRLLVL.

J is TRBJ1-5 and V is TRBV2, with 7 nucleotides matching TRBD1. The length of the CDR3 is 13 residues. J was trimmed by 4 bases and V by 6 bases; bases with no gene match: 3. Per the germline V gene, CDR1 is SNHLY and CDR2 is FYNNEI. CDR3 DNA sequence: TGTGCCAGCAGGGGACAGTTTAATCAGCCCCAGCATTTT. It is translated as CASRGQFNQPQHF.

The V and J genes are TRBV18 and TRBJ1-2; 11 bases align to TRBD1. Per the germline V gene, CDR1 is KGHSH and CDR2 is LQKENI. The CDR3 has 21 residues. Trimming at V came to 3 bases and at J to 3 bases, leaving 21 bases not matched to a gene. CDR3 nucleotides: TGTGCCAGCTCACCTCCGTCCGGGACAGGGGGAGCGCAGAATCCTCACTATGGCTACACCTTC. Translated: CASSPPSGTGGAQNPHYGYTF.

The chain recombines TRBV2 with TRBJ2-5; the match to TRBD2 covers 10 bases. The trim removed 6 bases at V and 7 bases at J, leaving 14 bases unmatched. The CDR3 is 16 residues long. Germline CDR1 SNHLY, CDR2 FYNNEI. The CDR3 loop is CASRDTGTSVSVTQYF. For the CDR3, the DNA is TGTGCCAGCAGAGATACCGGGACTAGCGTGTCGGTGACCCAGTACTTC.

The chain recombines TRBV5-6 with TRBJ2-6; 10 nucleotides line up with TRBD2. The CDR3 length is 17 residues. From germline, CDR1 is SGHDT and CDR2 YYEEEE. The V and J ends lost 2 bases and 0 bases, in that order; junction bases with no gene match: 2. In DNA form, the CDR3 reads TGTGCCAGCAGCTTCATAGCGGGGGGCTCTGGGGCCAACGTCCTGACTTTC. Its translation is CASSFIAGGSGANVLTF.

V is TRBV7-8 and J is TRBJ2-3; D remains ambiguous. The V and J ends lost 5 bases and 6 bases respectively, with 12 bases between them. The CDR3 totals 13 residues. Germline V gene data show CDR1 as SGHVS and CDR2 as FQNEAQ. CDR3 residues: CASSTLNSDTQYF. The CDR3 DNA follows: TGTGCCAGCAGCACCCTTAACAGCGATACGCAGTATTTT.

This clone is deemed medium-sized. The chain employs TRBV6-1 and TRBJ1-3; D is unclear. Trimming stripped 4 bases from V and 0 bases from J, with 13 bases between. The CDR3 covers 16 residues. The germline gives CDR1 MNHNS, CDR2 SASEGT. DNA for the CDR3: TGTGCCAGCAGTGCCCCCCGGGGATACTCTGGAAACACCATATATTTT. Its protein product is CASSAPRGYSGNTIYF.

The V call is TRBV25-1, the J call TRBJ1-2; tentative D call: TRBD1 (6 bases). This CDR3 contains 14 residues. Looked up from germline, CDR1 is MGHDK and CDR2 is SYGVNS. The ends were cut back, 8 bases at V and 4 bases at J, with 17 bases in the middle. As DNA, the CDR3 is TGTGCCAGCCAGGGAGGGGGACTGGCCTATGGCTACACCTTC. Protein sequence: CASQGGGLAYGYTF.

The chain carries TRBV6-5 and TRBJ2-5, with D possibly TRBD2 on 6 matching bases. V was cut by 6 bases and J by 2 bases, with 10 bases left in between. The CDR3 covers 13 residues. The germline gives CDR1 MNHEY, CDR2 SVGAGI. The CDR3 sequence is CASSLARQETQYF. The DNA for the CDR3 is TGTGCCAGCAGCCTAGCGAGGCAAGAGACCCAGTACTTC.

The V call is TRBV6-5, the J call TRBJ2-7; D is unclear. The CDR3 covers 13 residues. Germline V CDR1 and CDR2: MNHEY, SVGAGI. Trimming took 0 bases from V and 4 from J, leaving 7 bases between them. CDR3 in amino acids: CASSYSRIYEQYF. The CDR3 DNA reads as TGTGCCAGCAGTTACTCGAGGATTTACGAGCAGTACTTC.